This entry lists 9 T cell receptor beta chains sequenced from one sample in a study of shared clonotypes between healthy human individuals. TCRdb's copy holds only in-frame clones and misses some; the assay was immunoSEQ multiplex PCR. The table includes about 490,000 clones, about 79% detected once. Sequencing used PBMCs. These receptors came from a woman between 40 and 55 years old in good health. Some clones in this sample may be carry-over from other donors' samples.

The chain employs TRBV7-8 and TRBJ2-7; 7 bases agree with TRBD1. V was pared by 2 bases and J by 6 bases, with 16 bases of the junction left unmatched. Germline CDR1 SGHVS, CDR2 FQNEAQ. The CDR3 covers 17 residues. The CDR3 nucleotides read TGTGCCAGCAGCTTATACACTACAGGGGCCTTTTTAGCCGAGCAGTACTTC. Protein: CASSLYTTGAFLAEQYF.

The chain carries TRBV18 and TRBJ1-1; 8 nucleotides align to TRBD1. V was pared by 3 bases and J by 6 bases, with 6 bases of the junction left unmatched. Looked up from germline, CDR1 is KGHSH and CDR2 is LQKENI. The CDR3 has 14 amino acids. The DNA for the CDR3 is TGTGCCAGCTCACCCAGACAGGGGATCGCTGAAGCTTTCTTT. Translated: CASSPRQGIAEAFF.

In regard to this clone: Given the absence of the conserved phenylalanine or tryptophan at the CDR3 end, a read error is likely. The chain recombines TRBV30 with TRBJ1-1; D possibly corresponds to TRBD1 (6 bases). Trimming left V 6 bases short and J 1 base short, with 9 bases between. Germline loops: CDR1 GTSNPN, CDR2 SVGIG (reference sequence). The CDR3 consists of 12 residues. CDR3 in amino acids: CACYRANTEAFL. The CDR3 nucleotides read TGTGCCTGTTACAGGGCGAACACTGAAGCTTTCCTT.

J is TRBJ2-7 and V is TRBV5-5; 7 bases map to TRBD1. Germline V gene lookup returns CDR1 SGHKS and CDR2 YYEKEE (reference sequence). J lost 4 bases, V lost 4 bases, and 5 bases had no gene match. The CDR3 is 13 amino acids. CDR3 loop: CASSPTGPYEQYF. The CDR3 bases are TGTGCCAGCAGCCCGACAGGGCCTTACGAGCAGTACTTC.

The rearrangement joins TRBV19 to TRBJ1-5; tentative D call: TRBD1 (5 bases). Germline V gives CDR1 LNHDA, CDR2 SQIVND (reference sequence). The CDR3 runs to 17 residues. The V end was cut by 3 bases, the J end by 2 bases, with 17 bases between. CDR3 sequence: CASSMQTWVGGNQPQHF. The DNA for the CDR3 is TGTGCCAGTAGTATGCAGACATGGGTGGGGGGCAATCAGCCCCAGCATTTT. Drawing the rest from reference TRBV19 and TRBJ1-5, the complete variable domain is DGGITQSPKYLFRKEGQNVTLSCEQNLNHDAMYWYRQDPGQGLRLIYYSQIVNDFQKGDIAEGYSVSREKKESFPLTVTSAQKNPTAFYLCASSMQTWVGGNQPQHFGDGTRLSIL.

The CDR3 protein is CASSPGDRAAFF. The DNA for the CDR3 is TGTGCCAGCAGCCCGGGGGACAGGGCTGCTTTCTTT. The gene calls are TRBV11-2 and TRBJ1-1, with 9 nucleotides matching TRBD1. V lost 5 bases and J lost 11; bases outside the gene matches: 6. Germline assignment: CDR1 SGHAT and CDR2 FQNNGV. The CDR3 sequence is 12 residues long.

This clone rates as medium-sized. The same CDR3 arises from other DNA sequences in this sample as well. The chain is built from TRBV7-2 and TRBJ1-2, with D unresolved. Between the trimmed V and J ends, which lost 2 bases and 4 bases, there was a span of 5 bases. Germline loops: CDR1 SGHTA, CDR2 FQGNSA. This CDR3 has 12 residues. The CDR3: CASSLSGYGYTF. As DNA, the CDR3 is TGTGCCAGCAGCTTATCCGGCTATGGCTACACCTTC.

CDR3 DNA: TGTGCCAGCAGCTTATTTGGCCGGCAAAGCTTCCGCTACGAGCAGTACTTC. This translates into CASSLFGRQSFRYEQYF. V usage is TRBV7-6 and J usage is TRBJ2-7; D is uncertain. In germline, CDR1 is SGHVS, CDR2 FNYEAQ. There are 17 residues in the CDR3. Trimming removed 2 bases from V and 3 bases from J, with 20 bases in between.

This chain uses TRBV30 with TRBJ2-7; D may be TRBD1 (6 bases). This CDR3 is built from 13 residues. Germline V gene sequence: CDR1 GTSNPN, CDR2 SVGIG (reference sequence). V was clipped by 2 bases and J by 6 bases, with 14 bases between them. CDR3 coding DNA: TGTGCCTGGAGTTTGGCAGCGACAGGCGAGCAGTACTTC. Translation: CAWSLAATGEQYF. Looking up the rest from reference TRBV30 and TRBJ2-7 gives the full variable domain: SQTIHQWPATLVQPVGSPLSLECTVEGTSNPNLYWYRQAAGRGLQLLFYSVGIGQISSEVPQNLSASRPQDRQFILSSKKLLLSDSGFYLCAWSLAATGEQYFGPGTRLTVT.